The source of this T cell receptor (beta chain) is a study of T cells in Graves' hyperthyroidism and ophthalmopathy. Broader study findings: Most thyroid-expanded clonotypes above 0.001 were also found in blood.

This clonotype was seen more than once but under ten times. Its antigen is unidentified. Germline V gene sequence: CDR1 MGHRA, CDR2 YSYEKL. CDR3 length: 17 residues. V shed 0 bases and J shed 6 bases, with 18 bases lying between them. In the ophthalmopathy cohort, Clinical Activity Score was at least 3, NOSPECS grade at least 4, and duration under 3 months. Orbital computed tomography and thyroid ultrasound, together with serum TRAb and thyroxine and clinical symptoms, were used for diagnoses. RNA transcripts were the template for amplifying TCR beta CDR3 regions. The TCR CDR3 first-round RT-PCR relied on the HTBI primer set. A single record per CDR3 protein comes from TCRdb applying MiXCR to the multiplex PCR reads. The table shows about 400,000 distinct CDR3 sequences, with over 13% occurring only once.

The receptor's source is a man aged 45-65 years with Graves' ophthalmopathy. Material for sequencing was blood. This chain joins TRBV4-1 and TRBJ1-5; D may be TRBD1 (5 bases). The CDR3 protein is CASSQDHQGPLSQPQHF. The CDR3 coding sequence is TGCGCCAGCAGCCAAGATCATCAGGGTCCCTTATCTCAGCCCCAGCATTTT.